This TCR beta chain was captured in a study of cytomegalovirus exposure and HLA in healthy donors. Study-level findings and limits: Listed as cytomegalovirus-associated were 150 or so TCR beta chains. Researchers reported from a later analysis that most CMV-associated TCR beta chains appeared HLA-restricted. In an earlier analysis, about 87% or about 30%: the productive usage of most TCR beta V segments.

The trim removed 3 bases at V and 0 bases at J, leaving 3 bases unmatched. Germline loops: CDR1 PRHDT, CDR2 FYEKMQ (reference sequence). The CDR3 has 16 amino acids. The primer mix had 60 Vbeta and 13 Jbeta primers. Sequencing used immunoSEQ multiplex PCR; TCRdb keeps in-frame clones, though not all of them. The table records some 200,000 clones, 8.5% to 10% of them present only once. This clone was counted a few times. The antigen is unknown. Though probably carrying unrecorded immune exposures, donors were nominally healthy at sampling. The gene calls are TRBV13 and TRBJ2-3, with TRBD2 matching over 10 bases. The specimen sequenced was PBMCs. The clonotype comes from a woman between 25 and 40 years old in good health and CMV-seropositive. The CDR3 is CASSFGLAVSTDTQYF. The CDR3 DNA sequence: TGTGCCAGCAGCTTTGGACTAGCGGTTAGCACAGATACGCAGTATTTT.